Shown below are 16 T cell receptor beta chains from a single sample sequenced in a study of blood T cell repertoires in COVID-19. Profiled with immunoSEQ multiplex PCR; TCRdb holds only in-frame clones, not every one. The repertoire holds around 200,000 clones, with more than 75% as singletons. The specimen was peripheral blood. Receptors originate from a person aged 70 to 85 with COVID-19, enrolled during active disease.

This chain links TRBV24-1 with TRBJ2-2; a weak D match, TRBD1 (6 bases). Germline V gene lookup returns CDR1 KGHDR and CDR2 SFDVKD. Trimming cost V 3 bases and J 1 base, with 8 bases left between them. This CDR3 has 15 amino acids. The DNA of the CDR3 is TGTGCCACCAGTGATGGGACATTGAACACCGGGGAGCTGTTTTTT. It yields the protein CATSDGTLNTGELFF.

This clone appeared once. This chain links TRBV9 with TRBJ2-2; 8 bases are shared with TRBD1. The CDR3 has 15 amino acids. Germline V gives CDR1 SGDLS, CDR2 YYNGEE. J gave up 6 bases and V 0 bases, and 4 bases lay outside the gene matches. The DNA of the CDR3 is TGTGCCAGCAGCGTAGTTTCAGGGGGCCCCGGGGAGCTGTTTTTT. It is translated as CASSVVSGGPGELFF.

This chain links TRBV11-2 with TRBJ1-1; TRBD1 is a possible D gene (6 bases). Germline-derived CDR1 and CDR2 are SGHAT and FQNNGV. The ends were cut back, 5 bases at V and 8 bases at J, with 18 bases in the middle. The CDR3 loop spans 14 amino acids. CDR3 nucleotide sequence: TGTGCCAGCAGCAGAAGCGAGGGACATGACGAAGCTTTCTTT. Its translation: CASSRSEGHDEAFF.

The CDR3 coding sequence is TGCGCCAGCAAACTATGGACAGGGCCGTCGCCCCAGCATTTT. This codes for CASKLWTGPSPQHF. The genes are TRBV5-1 and TRBJ1-5, with TRBD1 matching over 8 bases. The V and J ends lost 6 bases and 9 bases, in that order; junction bases with no gene match: 11. Germline CDR1 reads SGHRS; CDR2 reads YFSETQ. The CDR3 length is 14 residues.

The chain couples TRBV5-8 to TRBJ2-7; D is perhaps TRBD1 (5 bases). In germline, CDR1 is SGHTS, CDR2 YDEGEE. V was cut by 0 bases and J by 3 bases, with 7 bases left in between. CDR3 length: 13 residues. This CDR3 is CASSLGQFYEQYF. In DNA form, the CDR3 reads TGTGCCAGCAGCTTGGGACAGTTCTACGAGCAGTACTTC.

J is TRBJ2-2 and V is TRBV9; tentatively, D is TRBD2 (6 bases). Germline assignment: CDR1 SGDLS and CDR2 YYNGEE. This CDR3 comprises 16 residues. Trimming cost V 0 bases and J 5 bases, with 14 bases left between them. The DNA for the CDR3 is TGTGCCAGCAGCGTAGAAGCTGGGGGGAGTACCGGGGAGCTGTTTTTT. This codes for CASSVEAGGSTGELFF.

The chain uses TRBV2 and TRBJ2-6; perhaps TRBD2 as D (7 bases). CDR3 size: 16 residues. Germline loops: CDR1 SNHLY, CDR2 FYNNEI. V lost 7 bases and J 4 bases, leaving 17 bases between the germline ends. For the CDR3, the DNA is TGTGCCAGCATGGGGCAGGGGAGGGTAGGGGCCAACGTCCTGACTTTC. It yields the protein CASMGQGRVGANVLTF.

The chain's CDR3 is CASSQEAGGPGVWSYEQYF. The CDR3 nucleotides are TGCGCCAGCAGCCAAGAAGCGGGGGGGCCGGGCGTGTGGTCCTACGAGCAGTACTTC. The chain uses TRBV4-3 and TRBJ2-7, with TRBD2 identical over 10 bases. V trimming: 0 bases; J trimming: 1 base; junction bases outside the gene matches: 12. This CDR3 is built from 19 residues. Germline assignment: CDR1 LGHNA and CDR2 YSLEER.

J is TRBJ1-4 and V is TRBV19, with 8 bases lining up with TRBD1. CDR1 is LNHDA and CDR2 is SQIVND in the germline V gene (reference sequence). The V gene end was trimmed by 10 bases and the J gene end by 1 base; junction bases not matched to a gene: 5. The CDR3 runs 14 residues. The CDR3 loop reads CATRQGRTNEKLFF. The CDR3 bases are TGTGCCACGAGACAGGGGCGAACTAATGAAAAACTGTTTTTT.

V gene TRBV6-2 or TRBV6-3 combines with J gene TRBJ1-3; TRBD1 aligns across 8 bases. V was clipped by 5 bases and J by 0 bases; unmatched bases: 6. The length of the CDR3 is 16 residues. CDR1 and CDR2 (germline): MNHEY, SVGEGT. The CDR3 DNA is TGTGCCAGCAGTCCCGGACAGGGCCCCTCTGGAAACACCATATATTTT. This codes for CASSPGQGPSGNTIYF.

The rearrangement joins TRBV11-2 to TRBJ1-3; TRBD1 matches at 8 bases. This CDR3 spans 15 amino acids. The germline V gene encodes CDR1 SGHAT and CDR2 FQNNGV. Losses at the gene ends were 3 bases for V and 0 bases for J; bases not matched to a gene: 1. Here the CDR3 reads CASSLGQASGNTIYF. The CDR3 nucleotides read TGTGCCAGCAGCTTGGGACAGGCCTCTGGAAACACCATATATTTT.

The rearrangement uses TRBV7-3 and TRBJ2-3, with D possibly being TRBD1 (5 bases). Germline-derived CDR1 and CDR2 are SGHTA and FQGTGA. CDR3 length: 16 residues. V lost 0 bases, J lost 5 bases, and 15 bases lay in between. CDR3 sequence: CASSLTGGAIEDTQYF. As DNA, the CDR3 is TGTGCCAGCAGCTTAACGGGTGGGGCCATCGAAGATACGCAGTATTTT.

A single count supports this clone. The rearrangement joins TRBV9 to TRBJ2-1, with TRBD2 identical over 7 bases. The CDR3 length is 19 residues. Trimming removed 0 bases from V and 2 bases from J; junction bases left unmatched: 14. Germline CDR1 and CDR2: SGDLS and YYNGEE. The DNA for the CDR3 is TGTGCCAGCAGCGTAGGACTTGGTTGGGGGAGCGGGGCCTACAATGAGCAGTTCTTC. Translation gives CASSVGLGWGSGAYNEQFF.

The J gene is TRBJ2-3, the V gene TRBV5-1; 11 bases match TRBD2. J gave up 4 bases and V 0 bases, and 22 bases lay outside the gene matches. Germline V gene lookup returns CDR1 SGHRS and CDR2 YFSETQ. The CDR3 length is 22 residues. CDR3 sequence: CASSLAPSTSGRAVGVADTQYF. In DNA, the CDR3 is TGCGCCAGCAGCTTGGCCCCCAGCACTAGCGGGAGAGCGGTCGGGGTCGCAGATACGCAGTATTTT. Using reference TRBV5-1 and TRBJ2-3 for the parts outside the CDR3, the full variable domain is KAGVTQTPRYLIKTRGQQVTLSCSPISGHRSVSWYQQTPGQGLQFLFEYFSETQRNKGNFPGRFSGRQFSNSRSEMNVSTLELGDSALYLCASSLAPSTSGRAVGVADTQYFGPGTRLTVL.

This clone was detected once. CDR3 sequence: CASSNVARGSGNTIYF. CDR3 in DNA: TGCGCCAGCAGCAACGTCGCGAGAGGCTCTGGAAACACCATATATTTT. The chain carries TRBV5-1 and TRBJ1-3; no reliable D call. V shed 4 bases and J shed 0 bases, with 14 bases lying between them. This CDR3 region has 16 residues. CDR1 is SGHRS and CDR2 is YFSETQ in the germline V gene.

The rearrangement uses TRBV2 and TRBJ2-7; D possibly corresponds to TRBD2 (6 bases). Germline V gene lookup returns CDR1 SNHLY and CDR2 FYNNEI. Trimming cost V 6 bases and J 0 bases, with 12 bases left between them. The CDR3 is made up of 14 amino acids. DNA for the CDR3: TGTGCCAGCAGACGGGACTCTAACTCCTACGAGCAGTACTTC. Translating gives CASRRDSNSYEQYF.